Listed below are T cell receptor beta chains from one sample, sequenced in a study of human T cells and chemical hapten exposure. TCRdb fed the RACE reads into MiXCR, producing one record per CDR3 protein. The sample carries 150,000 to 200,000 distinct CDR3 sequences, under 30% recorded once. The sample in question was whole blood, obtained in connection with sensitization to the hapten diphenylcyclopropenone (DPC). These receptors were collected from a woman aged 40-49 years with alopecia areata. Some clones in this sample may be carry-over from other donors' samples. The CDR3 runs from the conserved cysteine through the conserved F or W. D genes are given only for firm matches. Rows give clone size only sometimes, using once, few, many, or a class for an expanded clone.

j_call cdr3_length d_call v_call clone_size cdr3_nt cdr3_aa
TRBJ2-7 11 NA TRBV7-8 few TGTGCCAGCAGCCCCGCCCTGGAGCAGTACTTC CASSPALEQYF
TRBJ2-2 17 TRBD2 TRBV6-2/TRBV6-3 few TGTGCCAGCAGTCCTACCATGGCGGCGGGAGAGGCCGGGGAGCTGTTTTTT CASSPTMAAGEAGELFF
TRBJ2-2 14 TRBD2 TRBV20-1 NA TGCAGTGCGAGGACTAGCTCAGGGACCGGGGAGCTGTTTTTT CSARTSSGTGELFF
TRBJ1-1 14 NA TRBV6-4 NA TGTGCCAGCAGTGACGAGGGGACCAACACTGAAGCTTTCTTT CASSDEGTNTEAFF
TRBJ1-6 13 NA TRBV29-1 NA TGCAGCGTTGAAGACAGGGCGGGTTCACCCCTCCACTTT CSVEDRAGSPLHF
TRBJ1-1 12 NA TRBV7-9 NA TGTGCCAGCAGCTTAGTCGGGGCCGTGGCTTTCTTT CASSLVGAVAFF
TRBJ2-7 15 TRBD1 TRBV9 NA TGTGCCAGCAGCGCCGAGGGACAGGATTACTACGAGCAGTACTTC CASSAEGQDYYEQYF
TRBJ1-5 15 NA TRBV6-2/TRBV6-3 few TGTGCCAGCAGTGAACAGACTCTCAGCAATCAGCCCCAGCATTTT CASSEQTLSNQPQHF
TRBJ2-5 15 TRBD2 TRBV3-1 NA TGTGTCAGCAGCCAAGTAGCGGGGACCCTAGAGACCCAGTACTTC CVSSQVAGTLETQYF
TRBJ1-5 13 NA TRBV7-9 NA TGTGCCAGCAGCTTCGACGTATCGTCGCCCCAGCATTTT CASSFDVSSPQHF
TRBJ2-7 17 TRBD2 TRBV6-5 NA TGTGCCAGCAGCACCCTGGGCGGGGGACTTAGCTCCTACGAGCAGTACTTC CASSTLGGGLSSYEQYF
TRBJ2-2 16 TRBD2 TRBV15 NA TGTGCCACCAGCTTCCAGACTAGCGGGAACACCGGGGAGCTGTTTTTT CATSFQTSGNTGELFF
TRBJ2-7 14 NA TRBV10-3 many TGTGCCATCAGTGATTCAGGGCTCGTGGACGAGCAGTACTTC CAISDSGLVDEQYF
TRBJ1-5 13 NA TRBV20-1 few TGCAGTGCTAGGGTACAGGGCGGTCAGCCCCAGCATTTT CSARVQGGQPQHF
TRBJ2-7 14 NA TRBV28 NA TGTGCCAGCAGTTTGGCCCGAGTCGGGTCCGAGCAGTACTTC CASSLARVGSEQYF
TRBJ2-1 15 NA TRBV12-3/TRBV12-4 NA TGTGCCAGCAGTGTTAGCGGAAGCTCCTACAATGAGCAGTTCTTC CASSVSGSSYNEQFF
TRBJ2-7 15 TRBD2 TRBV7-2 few TGTGCCAGCAGCTTTGTGCAGGCGGGAGTTGGGGAGCAGTACTTC CASSFVQAGVGEQYF
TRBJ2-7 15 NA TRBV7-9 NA TGTGCCAGCAGCTTCCCCTCCCGAGAACCCCCACTGCAGTACTTC CASSFPSREPPLQYF
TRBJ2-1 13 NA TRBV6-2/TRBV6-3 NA TGTGCCAGCAGTTTGCGGGCCTACAATGAGCAGTTCTTC CASSLRAYNEQFF
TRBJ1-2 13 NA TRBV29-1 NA TGCAGCGTTGGAGTTTCAGCTAACTATGGCTACACCTTC CSVGVSANYGYTF
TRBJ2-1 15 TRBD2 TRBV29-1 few TGCAGCGTTGAATGGGGATTGGGGGGAGCGGGAGGTCAGTTCTTC CSVEWGLGGAGGQFF
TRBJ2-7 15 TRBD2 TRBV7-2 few TGTGCCAGCAGCTTTTATACTAGCGGGCCCTACGAGCAGTACTTC CASSFYTSGPYEQYF
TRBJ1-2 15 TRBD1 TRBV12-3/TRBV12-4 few TGTGCCAGCAGTTTAGCCGGGACAGGGCGGTATGGCTACACCTTC CASSLAGTGRYGYTF
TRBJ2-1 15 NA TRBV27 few TGTGCCAGCAGTTTATTGCCACCTACCTACAATGAGCAGTTCTTC CASSLLPPTYNEQFF
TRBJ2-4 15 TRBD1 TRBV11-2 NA TGTGCCAGCAGCCCAGCCGGGACAGGCGGGAACATTCAGTACTTC CASSPAGTGGNIQYF
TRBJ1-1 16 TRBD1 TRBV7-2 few TGTGCCAGCAGCTTAGGGGGACAGGGGGGGAACACTGAAGCTTTCTTT CASSLGGQGGNTEAFF
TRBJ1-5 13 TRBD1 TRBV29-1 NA TGCAGCGTGGGACAGGGAGAGAATCAGCCCCAGCATTTT CSVGQGENQPQHF
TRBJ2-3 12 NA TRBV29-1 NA TGCAGCGTTGAAGGTCCAGGAGATACGCAGTATTTT CSVEGPGDTQYF
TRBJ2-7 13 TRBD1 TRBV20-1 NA TGCAGTGCTCCGCGACAGGGTTGGAACGAGCAGTACTTC CSAPRQGWNEQYF
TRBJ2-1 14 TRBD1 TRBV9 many TGTGCCAGCAGCGTAGGGGACAGACGCAATGAGCAGTTCTTC CASSVGDRRNEQFF
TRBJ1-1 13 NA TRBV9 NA TGTGCCAGCAGCGCGGAACAGGGCACTGAAGCTTTCTTT CASSAEQGTEAFF
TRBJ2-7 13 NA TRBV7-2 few TGTGCCAGCAGCTTAGCGATCCGAACCGAGCAGTACTTC CASSLAIRTEQYF
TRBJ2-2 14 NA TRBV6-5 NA TGTGCCAGCAGTTACGGAGGGAACACCGGGGAGCTGTTTTTT CASSYGGNTGELFF
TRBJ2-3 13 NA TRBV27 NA TGTGCCAGCAGTTCCCTCCTGGAAGATACGCAGTATTTT CASSSLLEDTQYF
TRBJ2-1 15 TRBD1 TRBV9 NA TGTGCCAGCAGCGTCCGGGACAGGGGATACAATGAGCAGTTCTTC CASSVRDRGYNEQFF
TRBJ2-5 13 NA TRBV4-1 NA TGCGCCAGCAGCCAAGTAGCTCAAGAGACCCAGTACTTC CASSQVAQETQYF
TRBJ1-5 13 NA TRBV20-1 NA TGCAGTGCTAGACTGTATAGCAATCAGCCCCAGCATTTT CSARLYSNQPQHF
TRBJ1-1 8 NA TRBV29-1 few TGCAGCGTTGACTCGGCTTTCTTT CSVDSAFF
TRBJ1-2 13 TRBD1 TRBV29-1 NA TGCAGCGTCGAAATGACAGGGGGCGATGGCTACACCTTC CSVEMTGGDGYTF
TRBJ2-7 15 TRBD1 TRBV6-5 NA TGTGCCAGCAGTTACCAGGGGGTTATAACCTACGAGCAGTACTTC CASSYQGVITYEQYF
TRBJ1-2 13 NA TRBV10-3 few TGTGCCACCAATCCGAAGGAAGATGGAGGCTACACCTTC CATNPKEDGGYTF
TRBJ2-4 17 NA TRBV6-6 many TGTGCCAGCAGCCACTCACAGGGCGCCTTTGCCAAAAACATTCAGTACTTC CASSHSQGAFAKNIQYF
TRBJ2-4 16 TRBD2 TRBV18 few TGTGCCAGCTCACCAGACCGTGGACTAGCGGGAGGGGACCTGTACTTC CASSPDRGLAGGDLYF
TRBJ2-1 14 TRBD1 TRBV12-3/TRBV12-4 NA TGTGCCAGCACCGGAGGGACAGGGGGCAATGAGCAGTTCTTC CASTGGTGGNEQFF
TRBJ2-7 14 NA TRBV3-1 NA TGTGCCAGCAGCCAAGCCGACCTCGCCTACGAGCAGTACTTC CASSQADLAYEQYF
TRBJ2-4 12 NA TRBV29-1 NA TGCAGCGTTGAAGATCGGGTAGGGCAAAGGAACTTC CSVEDRVGQRNF
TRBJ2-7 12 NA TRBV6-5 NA TGTGCCAGCACCACAGCGGTTGGTGAGCAGTACTTC CASTTAVGEQYF
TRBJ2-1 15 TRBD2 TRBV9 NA TGTGCCAGCAGCGTAGCTTTGGCGGGAGGATCTGAGCAGTTCTTC CASSVALAGGSEQFF
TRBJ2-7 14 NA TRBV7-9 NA TGTGCCAGCAGCTTAGTGGAGAGCTCCTACGAGCAGTACTTC CASSLVESSYEQYF
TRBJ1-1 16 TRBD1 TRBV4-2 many TGTGCCAGCAGCTCAACCGGGACAGGGGGTTGGAGTGAAGCTTTCTTT CASSSTGTGGWSEAFF
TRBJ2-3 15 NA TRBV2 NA TGTGCCAGCAGTGCCGGGATGCAAACCTCAGATACGCAGTATTTT CASSAGMQTSDTQYF
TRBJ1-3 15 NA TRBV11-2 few TGTGCCAGCAGACCGACAGCCCTCTCTGGAAACACCATATATTTT CASRPTALSGNTIYF
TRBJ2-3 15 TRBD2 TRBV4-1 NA TGCGCCAGCAGCAACCTCCGACTAGCGGTAGATACGCAGTATTTT CASSNLRLAVDTQYF
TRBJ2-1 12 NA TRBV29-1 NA TGCAGTAGGGCGGGAAGGTACAATGAGCAGTTCTTC CSRAGRYNEQFF
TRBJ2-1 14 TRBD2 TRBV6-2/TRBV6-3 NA TGTGCCAGCATGGGACTAGCGGGCCGCAGGGAGCAGTTCTTC CASMGLAGRREQFF